This T cell receptor (beta chain) was documented in a study of shared clonotypes between healthy human individuals. Study-wide background: A donor's plate count was three for CD4 naive and three for CD4 memory; CD8 naive had two and CD8 memory one. Whole-study results and caveats: Sharing across four donors was seen in 5% to 5.5% of naive CD4 clonotypes.

As concerns this clone: What it binds is unknown.

Sorted subsets were amplified in replicate PCRs using around 220 ng DNA, about 30,000 T cell genomes. TCRdb's table, derived via immunoSEQ multiplex PCR, lists solely in-frame clones and lacks some. Among roughly 890,000 clones listed, about 91% were seen once. Germline assignment: CDR1 MDHEN and CDR2 SYDVKM. V lost 2 bases and J lost 2, with 16 bases in between. There are 17 residues in the CDR3. CD45RO-negative cells were positively selected for CCR7, leaving out terminally differentiated effector memory CD45RA+ cells. Donors, without exception, were Caucasian adults residing in Nashville, Tennessee.

The source of this sequence is a man aged 30 to 39 in good health. V usage is TRBV28 and J usage is TRBJ1-5; weak D call: TRBD1 (6 bases). The sequencing input was naive CD8+ T cells sorted from blood. Here the CDR3 reads CASSLSGHRAGNQPQHF. The CDR3 DNA follows: TGTGCCAGCAGTTTAAGTGGACACAGGGCTGGCAATCAGCCCCAGCATTTT.